This TCR beta chain was retrieved from a study of T cell responses to AZD1222 COVID-19 vaccine (dated by TCRdb to the early 2020s). Background on the whole study: AZD1222 recipients with second doses at about 4 weeks or about 12 weeks were pooled, because spike-specific TCR depth and breadth did not differ between schedules. A total of 233 trial participants underwent TCR sequencing, of whom approximately 200 had received two doses of AZD1222 and approximately 26 had received two doses of the MenACWY control vaccine. Trial participants were enrolled into age subgroups of 18-55, 56-69 and 70-plus years, which contained 148, 28 and 57 TCR-sequenced participants, respectively. Paper-wide results and their limitations: In the small 56-69-year group, the increase in depth fell short of significance, most likely because of low power. Participants were mostly white British and included more females than males, and it was suggested by the authors that clonal diversity may have been underestimated. Reportedly, almost half of the unique spike-specific TCRs recognized epitopes lying outside the regions that are mutated in the B.1.351 and B.1.1.7 variants. The vaccine-associated CD4 TCRs covered the entire spike protein, and the dominant responses fell in regions 160-218 and 743-854. Spike-specific TCR breadth and depth rose significantly after two AZD1222 doses compared with day 0 and with MenACWY recipients. Conclusions about previously exposed vaccinees were limited because only six AZD1222 recipients were SARS-CoV-2 seropositive at baseline. No day 14 peak-response samples were available, so repertoires were characterized only after the peak T cell response.

The time point label corresponds to: baseline before first vaccination. Samples from vaccinated people were obtained from the UK trials COV001 and COV002, which included a single-blind randomized controlled phase 2/3 trial of AZD1222 (ChAdOx1 nCoV-19) in healthy adults. Trial participant PBMC samples were collected at day 0 and day 28 after the second dose for TCRbeta chain sequencing. The CDR3 regions of human TCRbeta chains were analyzed by immunosequencing. The authors' pipeline ran thus. Repertoire TCRs were checked for matches against a reference library of SARS-CoV-2-specific TCRs that had been generated using the MIRA antigen-specificity platform. Breadth meant the fraction of unique TCRs that were SARS-CoV-2-associated, whereas depth meant the fraction of total T cells that were SARS-CoV-2-associated. Each spike-specific TCR was assigned to its reactive spike region and to a CD4 or CD8 class using the MIRA data. Log10-transformed breadth and depth values were compared by one-way ANOVA with Sidak's multiple comparisons tests. Not all clones reach the TCRdb copy of this immuneACCESS table, which keeps in-frame sequences only. Checked studies attribute under half of the gap to unresolved V genes and leave the rest unexplained. V and J calls and clone size are as listed in that table; D and trimming were resolved from the DNA. The sample table shows around 88,000 clones, and 70% to 90% are seen once. The top ten clonotypes cover 5.5% to 8% of the sample.

For this clone: Its specific antigen is unknown. No base qualities exist here, and no much larger clone lies one base off it.

From a lookup of the germline V gene (reference sequence), CDR1 and CDR2 are LNHDA and SQIVND. V is pared back by 4 bases and J by 9 bases, with 19 bases lying between the germline termini. The CDR3 goes from the cysteine to the phenylalanine over 15 residues. The only DNA kept is the CDR3, 45 bases in frame from the first base. The receptor was derived from an adult in good health. Sequencing was performed on peripheral blood, taken on day 0 of AZD1222 vaccination. Rearrangement joined TRBV19 to TRBJ1-5, and perhaps TRBD1 as D gene, on 6 matching bases. The CDR3 protein sequence reads: CASSTMDSSMLPQHF. The nucleotides read TGTGCCAGTAGTACCATGGACAGTTCGATGTTGCCCCAGCATTTT. Joined to the reference TRBV19 and TRBJ1-5 proteins, this CDR3 gives the full variable domain: DGGITQSPKYLFRKEGQNVTLSCEQNLNHDAMYWYRQDPGQGLRLIYYSQIVNDFQKGDIAEGYSVSREKKESFPLTVTSAQKNPTAFYLCASSTMDSSMLPQHFGDGTRLSIL.